The 24 T cell receptor beta chains below were found in one sample sequenced in a study of T-cell memory formation after mild COVID-19. Via MiXCR, TCRdb re-called the 5' RACE reads, giving one row per CDR3 protein. This table has 150,000 or so distinct CDR3 sequences, roughly 31% appearing once. Input material: PBMCs or a T cell subset sorted from them (not recorded which). Receptor source: an adult woman who had mild COVID-19 (a few samples of this study predate the infection). Cell type and time point are not known.

This clonotype occurred a few times. The J gene is TRBJ1-2, the V gene TRBV7-6, with a weak D call TRBD1 (6 bases). Germline V CDR1 and CDR2: SGHVS, FNYEAQ. V dropped 2 bases and J dropped 4 bases, with 14 bases sitting between them. The CDR3 is 15 residues long. The CDR3 loop reads CASSLITGMAYGYTF. The DNA of the CDR3 is TGTGCCAGCAGCTTAATTACAGGGATGGCCTATGGCTACACCTTC.

The chain links TRBV5-1 to TRBJ1-6; perhaps TRBD1 as D (5 bases). The CDR3 is 15 residues long. The ends were cut back, 0 bases at V and 10 bases at J, with 14 bases in the middle. CDR1 SGHRS and CDR2 YFSETQ come from the germline V gene. As DNA, the CDR3 is TGCGCCAGCAGCTTGGATACAGGAACGAGGTCACCCCTCCACTTT. This codes for CASSLDTGTRSPLHF.

The chain recombines TRBV5-1 with TRBJ2-7; 8 bases align to TRBD1. CDR1 SGHRS and CDR2 YFSETQ come from the germline V gene. Trimming at V came to 4 bases and at J to 6 bases, leaving 9 bases not matched to a gene. The CDR3 length is 14 residues. The DNA for the CDR3 is TGCGCCAGCAGCCAGAGGACAGGGACGGGCGAGCAGTACTTC. As protein: CASSQRTGTGEQYF.

This clonotype was seen a few times. This chain uses TRBV7-9 with TRBJ2-7, with TRBD2 identical over 10 bases. The CDR3 extends over 17 amino acids. The trim removed 0 bases at V and 3 bases at J, leaving 8 bases unmatched. The germline V gene has CDR1 SEHNR and CDR2 FQNEAQ (reference sequence). The DNA of the CDR3 is TGTGCCAGCAGCTTAGCCTGGGCTAGCGGGGGAGACTACGAGCAGTACTTC. This encodes CASSLAWASGGDYEQYF.

The chain joins TRBV5-5 to TRBJ2-5, with D possibly matching TRBD1 (7 bases). Trimming took off 4 bases at V and 1 base at J, with 14 bases between the two ends. Germline CDR1 SGHKS, CDR2 YYEKEE (reference sequence). There are 15 residues in the CDR3. CDR3 residues: CASSLQGGGQETQYF. CDR3 DNA: TGTGCCAGCAGCCTCCAGGGGGGAGGCCAAGAGACCCAGTACTTC.

The chain is built from TRBV7-3 and TRBJ2-7, with unresolved D. The length of the CDR3 is 13 residues. Looked up from germline, CDR1 is SGHTA and CDR2 is FQGTGA. The V and J ends lost 3 bases and 4 bases respectively, with 10 bases between them. CDR3 in DNA: TGTGCCAGCAGCTTGATGGGGAATTACGAGCAGTACTTC. Its protein product is CASSLMGNYEQYF. The full variable domain, rest sourced from reference TRBV7-3 and TRBJ2-7, is GAGVSQTPSNKVTEKGKYVELRCDPISGHTALYWYRQSLGQGPEFLIYFQGTGAADDSGLPNDRFFAVRPEGSVSTLKIQRTERGDSAVYLCASSLMGNYEQYFGPGTRLTVT.

Regarding this clonotype: Germline is not matched at one junction end, which may reflect a read error. The chain is built from TRBV13 and TRBJ1-3; D is perhaps TRBD1 (6 bases). The CDR3 runs to 16 residues. Germline V gene lookup returns CDR1 PRHDT and CDR2 FYEKMQ (reference sequence). CDR3 loop: CASSLGGAGPGNTIYF. As DNA, the CDR3 is TGTGCCAGCAGCCTAGGGGGGGCAGGTCCTGGAAACACCATATATTTT.

V gene TRBV7-2 combines with J gene TRBJ2-1; TRBD2 matches at 9 bases. The V and J ends lost 1 base and 5 bases, in that order; junction bases with no gene match: 6. There are 16 residues in the CDR3. The germline CDR1 and CDR2 sequences are SGHTA and FQGNSA. The CDR3 sequence is CASSLGTSVWNNEQFF. As DNA, the CDR3 is TGTGCCAGCAGCTTAGGGACTAGCGTGTGGAACAATGAGCAGTTCTTC.

This clonotype was observed once. The V gene is TRBV10-3, the J gene TRBJ2-3; 7 bases agree with TRBD1. The CDR3 has 14 amino acids. CDR1 and CDR2 from the germline V gene are ENHRY and SYGVKD. The trim removed 11 bases at V and 0 bases at J, leaving 8 bases unmatched. The CDR3 sequence: CACRGSGSTDTQYF. In nucleotides, the CDR3 is TGTGCCTGCAGGGGGAGCGGAAGCACAGATACGCAGTATTTT.

This clonotype appeared a few times. The CDR3 is CASSPWDSRRPPLHF. The CDR3 DNA follows: TGTGCCAGCAGCCCTTGGGACAGCCGGCGTCCACCCCTCCACTTT. The V and J genes are TRBV9 and TRBJ1-6; 7 positions match TRBD1. The germline V gene has CDR1 SGDLS and CDR2 YYNGEE. CDR3 size: 15 residues. The V gene end was trimmed by 4 bases and the J gene end by 11 bases; junction bases not matched to a gene: 12.

This sequence joins TRBV9 and TRBJ2-3; D is unclear. This CDR3 comprises 15 residues. V dropped 3 bases and J dropped 0 bases, with 11 bases sitting between them. Germline assignment: CDR1 SGDLS and CDR2 YYNGEE. CDR3 residues: CASSGASSSTDTQYF. In nucleotides, the CDR3 is TGTGCCAGCAGCGGAGCAAGTTCTAGCACAGATACGCAGTATTTT.

This rearrangement joins TRBV5-1 to TRBJ1-1; possibly TRBD1 for D (5 bases). V dropped 3 bases and J dropped 2 bases, with 14 bases sitting between them. CDR1 and CDR2 (germline): SGHRS, YFSETQ. This CDR3 is 15 amino acids long. Here the CDR3 DNA reads TGCGCCAGCAGCTCCCAGGGAGGAGCTAACACTGAAGCTTTCTTT. The encoded protein is CASSSQGGANTEAFF.

The V gene is TRBV4-3, the J gene TRBJ2-5; 8 bases line up with TRBD2. Germline values: CDR1 LGHNA, CDR2 YSLEER. The CDR3 covers 14 residues. V gave up 0 bases and J gave up 5 bases; unmatched junction bases: 2. CDR3 coding DNA: TGCGCCAGCAGCCAAGATGGCGGGGGGGAGACCCAGTACTTC. Protein: CASSQDGGGETQYF.

V usage is TRBV19 and J usage is TRBJ1-5; D not resolved. V was trimmed by 6 bases and J by 6 bases, leaving 15 bases between them. The CDR3 sequence is 14 residues long. CDR1 is LNHDA and CDR2 is SQIVND in the germline V gene (reference sequence). The CDR3 sequence: CASSSWVVGQPQHF. CDR3 nucleotide sequence: TGTGCCAGTAGCAGTTGGGTAGTTGGTCAGCCCCAGCATTTT.

The gene calls are TRBV12-3 or TRBV12-4 and TRBJ1-2; tentatively, D is TRBD1 (5 bases). Trimming removed 5 bases from V and 3 bases from J, with 10 bases in between. There are 13 residues in the CDR3. Here the CDR3 DNA reads TGTGCCAGCAGTGACCGGGGACACTATGGCTACACCTTC. This sequence encodes CASSDRGHYGYTF.

This clonotype was recorded once. The chain links TRBV3-1 to TRBJ1-4, with D possibly being TRBD1 (5 bases). Trimming left V 0 bases short and J 10 bases short, with 24 bases between. This CDR3 contains 18 residues. Germline V gene data show CDR1 as LGHDT and CDR2 as YNNKEL (reference sequence). The chain's CDR3 is CASSQDSLIGGHGGKLFF. Here the CDR3 DNA reads TGTGCCAGCAGCCAAGACTCCCTCATTGGGGGTCATGGGGGAAAACTGTTTTTT.

This chain connects TRBV7-2 to TRBJ1-1; the D is unclear. V was clipped by 3 bases and J by 0 bases, with 8 bases between them. The germline CDR1 and CDR2 sequences are SGHTA and FQGNSA. There are 14 residues in the CDR3. CDR3 DNA: TGTGCCAGCAGCTTCAACCTCTTGAACACTGAAGCTTTCTTT. Translation gives CASSFNLLNTEAFF.

This chain connects TRBV7-9 to TRBJ2-3, with 8 positions matching TRBD1. V trimming: 4 bases; J trimming: 2 bases; junction bases outside the gene matches: 8. This CDR3 contains 16 residues. Germline assignment: CDR1 SEHNR and CDR2 FQNEAQ (reference sequence). CDR3 in DNA: TGTGCCAGCAGCTCCGGGACAGGCGGCACCACAGATACGCAGTATTTT. Its protein is CASSSGTGGTTDTQYF.

This clonotype has just a few counts. The V and J genes are TRBV29-1 and TRBJ2-3; D gene ambiguous. Deletions cut 7 bases from V and 7 bases from J, with 9 bases between. Germline assignment: CDR1 SQVTM and CDR2 ANQGSEA. CDR3 length: 10 residues. The CDR3, as DNA: TGCAGCGCCGTACAGAATACGCAGTATTTT. Protein: CSAVQNTQYF.

The chain carries TRBV29-1 and TRBJ2-1, with 7 nucleotides matching TRBD1. Germline V gene data show CDR1 as SQVTM and CDR2 as ANQGSEA. The J segment lost 7 bases and the V segment lost 3 bases, leaving 6 bases of the junction unmatched. This CDR3 spans 13 amino acids. The CDR3 region is CSVEGQIYNEQFF. Written as DNA, the CDR3 is TGCAGCGTTGAGGGACAGATTTATAATGAGCAGTTCTTC.

This chain links TRBV24-1 with TRBJ2-7, with D unresolved. The ends were cut back, 3 bases at V and 3 bases at J, with 14 bases in the middle. Germline assignment: CDR1 KGHDR and CDR2 SFDVKD. The CDR3 spans 15 residues. CDR3 in DNA: TGTGCCACCAGTGATGCGGATCGAAGAGTCTACGAGCAGTACTTC. Its protein product is CATSDADRRVYEQYF.

This sequence joins TRBV6-1 and TRBJ1-5, with D uncertain. Germline assignment: CDR1 MNHNS and CDR2 SASEGT. V dropped 0 bases and J dropped 7 bases, with 16 bases sitting between them. The CDR3 totals 16 residues. The CDR3 loop is CASSEALRQAGQPQHF. CDR3 sequence (DNA): TGTGCCAGCAGTGAAGCGCTTCGCCAAGCGGGCCAGCCCCAGCATTTT.

The V and J genes are TRBV5-1 and TRBJ2-7; D is perhaps TRBD1 (6 bases). V gave up 0 bases and J gave up 4 bases, with 14 bases separating them. Germline CDR1 reads SGHRS; CDR2 reads YFSETQ. The CDR3 is made up of 15 amino acids. Here the CDR3 reads CASSLESGDFYEQYF. CDR3 in DNA: TGCGCCAGCAGCTTGGAGTCAGGGGATTTTTACGAGCAGTACTTC. Full variable domain (missing parts from reference TRBV5-1 and TRBJ2-7): KAGVTQTPRYLIKTRGQQVTLSCSPISGHRSVSWYQQTPGQGLQFLFEYFSETQRNKGNFPGRFSGRQFSNSRSEMNVSTLELGDSALYLCASSLESGDFYEQYFGPGTRLTVT.

The rearrangement uses TRBV24-1 and TRBJ2-5, with TRBD1 as a possible D gene (5 bases). The CDR3 covers 15 residues. From germline, CDR1 is KGHDR and CDR2 SFDVKD. V lost 3 bases to trimming and J lost 5 bases, with 15 bases between them. CDR3 region: CATSDHQGNGETQYF. The CDR3 DNA reads TGTGCCACCAGTGATCACCAGGGTAATGGGGAGACCCAGTACTTC.